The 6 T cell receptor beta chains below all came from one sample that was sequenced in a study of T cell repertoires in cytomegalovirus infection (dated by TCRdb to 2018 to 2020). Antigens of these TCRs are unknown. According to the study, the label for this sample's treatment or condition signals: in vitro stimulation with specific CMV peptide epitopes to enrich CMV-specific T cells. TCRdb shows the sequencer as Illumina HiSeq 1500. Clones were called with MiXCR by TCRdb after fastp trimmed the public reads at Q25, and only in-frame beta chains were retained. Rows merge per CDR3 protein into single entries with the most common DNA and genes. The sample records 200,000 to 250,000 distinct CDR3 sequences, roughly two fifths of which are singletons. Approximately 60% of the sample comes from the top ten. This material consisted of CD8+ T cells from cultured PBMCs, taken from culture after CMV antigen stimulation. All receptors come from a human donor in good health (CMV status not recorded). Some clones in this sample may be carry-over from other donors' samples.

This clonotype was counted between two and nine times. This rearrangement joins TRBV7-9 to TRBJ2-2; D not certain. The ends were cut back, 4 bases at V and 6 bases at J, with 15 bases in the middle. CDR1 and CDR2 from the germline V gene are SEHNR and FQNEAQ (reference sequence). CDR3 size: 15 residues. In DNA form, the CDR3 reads TGTGCCAGCAGCTCCGACCCGGGCGCGGCCGGGGAGCTGTTTTTT. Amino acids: CASSSDPGAAGELFF. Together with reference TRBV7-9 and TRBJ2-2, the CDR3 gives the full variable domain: DTGVSQNPRHKITKRGQNVTFRCDPISEHNRLYWYRQTLGQGPEFLTYFQNEAQLEKSRLLSDRFSAERPKGSFSTLEIQRTEQGDSAMYLCASSSDPGAAGELFFGEGSRLTVL.

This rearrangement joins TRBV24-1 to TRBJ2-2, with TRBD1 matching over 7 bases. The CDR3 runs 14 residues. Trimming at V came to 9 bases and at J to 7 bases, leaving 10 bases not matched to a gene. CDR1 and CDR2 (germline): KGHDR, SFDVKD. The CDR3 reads CATRDGRDSGELFF. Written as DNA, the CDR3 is TGTGCCACCCGGGACGGCAGGGACAGCGGGGAGCTGTTTTTT.

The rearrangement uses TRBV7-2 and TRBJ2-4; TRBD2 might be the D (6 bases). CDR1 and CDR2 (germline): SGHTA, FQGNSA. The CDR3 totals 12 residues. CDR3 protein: CAIRGAKNIQYF. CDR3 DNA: TGTGCTATACGGGGGGCCAAAAACATTCAGTACTTC.

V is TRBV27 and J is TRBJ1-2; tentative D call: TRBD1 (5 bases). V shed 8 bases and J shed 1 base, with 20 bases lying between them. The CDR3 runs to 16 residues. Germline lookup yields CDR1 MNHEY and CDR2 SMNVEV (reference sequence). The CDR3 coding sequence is TGTGCCAGCGTGTTCCTAATGGGTAGGGGTAACTATGGCTACACCTTC. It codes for CASVFLMGRGNYGYTF.

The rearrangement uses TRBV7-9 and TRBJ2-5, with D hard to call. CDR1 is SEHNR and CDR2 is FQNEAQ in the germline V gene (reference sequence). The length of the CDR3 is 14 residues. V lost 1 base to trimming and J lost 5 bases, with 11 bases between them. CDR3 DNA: TGTGCCAGCAGCTTAGGGGCTCGGTCGGAGACCCAGTACTTC. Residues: CASSLGARSETQYF. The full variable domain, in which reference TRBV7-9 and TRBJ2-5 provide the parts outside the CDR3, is DTGVSQNPRHKITKRGQNVTFRCDPISEHNRLYWYRQTLGQGPEFLTYFQNEAQLEKSRLLSDRFSAERPKGSFSTLEIQRTEQGDSAMYLCASSLGARSETQYFGPGTRLLVL.

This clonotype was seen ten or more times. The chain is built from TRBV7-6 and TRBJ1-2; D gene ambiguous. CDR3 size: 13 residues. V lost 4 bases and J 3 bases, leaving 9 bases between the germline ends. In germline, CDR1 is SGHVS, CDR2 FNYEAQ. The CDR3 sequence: CASSSPSHYGYTF. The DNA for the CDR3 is TGTGCCAGCAGCTCCCCCAGTCACTATGGCTACACCTTC.